This record concerns one T cell receptor (beta chain) sequence. Its antigen remains unidentified. Trimming shortened V by 6 bases and J by 2 bases, and 15 bases separated the two germline ends. Germline values: CDR1 SNHLY, CDR2 FYNNEI. This CDR3 comprises 15 residues. The investigators split CD4+ cells into a CD45RA+ naive subset and a CD45RA-negative memory subset. The data were obtained in a study of shared clonotypes between healthy human individuals. Study background: A donor's plate count was three for CD4 naive and three for CD4 memory; CD8 naive had two and CD8 memory one. Overall study findings and caveats: Only blood was sampled, and tissue TCR repertoires likely differ from blood ones.

Libraries were prepared by immunoSEQ multiplex PCR; TCRdb keeps only in-frame clonotypes and omits some of them. Counted here are approximately 500,000 clones, 90% to 96% occurring once; the ten biggest clones make up approximately 0.06%. The material sequenced was naive CD4+ T cells sorted from blood. Subset meaning: CD45RA+ positively selected. The chain joins TRBV2 to TRBJ2-3, with a weak D call TRBD1 (5 bases). This TCR was sampled from a woman under 40 in good health. CDR3 protein: CASSAGFSNTDTQYF. For the CDR3, the DNA is TGTGCCAGCAGCGCAGGGTTCTCCAACACAGATACGCAGTATTTT.